There are many counts of the clone carrying this TCR beta chain. The record originates from a study of low-dose radiotherapy and immunotherapy resistance in tumors. Study-level information: Per fraction, Cohort 2 was given 1 Gy every two weeks, accumulating a total of 13 Gy over 26 weeks.

The time point: after trial treatment. Treatment meaning: LDRT plus nivolumab, ipilimumab, low-dose cyclophosphamide and aspirin (RACIN trial). V dropped 2 bases and J dropped 7; count of bases not matched to a gene: 10. CDR1 MNHNY and CDR2 SVGAGI come from the germline V gene (reference sequence). The CDR3 length is 17 residues. Gene-specific TRAV and TRBV primers were used for first-strand cDNA, covering alpha and beta chains. Amplification, which lasted 15 to 20 PCR cycles, used a constant-region primer and V-primer adapter to amplify TCRs. TCRdb reanalysed the reads using MiXCR and keeps one entry per CDR3 protein. The sample has about 84,000 distinct CDR3 sequences; over 15% are singletons.

The chain carries TRBV6-6 and TRBJ2-7; 14 bases match TRBD2. The TCR sequence derives from a male donor with prostate cancer. The specimen was PBMCs, collected after low-dose radiotherapy plus immunotherapy. The CDR3 DNA reads TGTGCCAGCAGTTACGGGTTGGGACTAGCGGGAGCGGGGGAGCAGTACTTC. Its translation: CASSYGLGLAGAGEQYF.